The source of this TCR beta chain is a study of identical twins. General study findings and limits: Twins shared beta out-of-frame sequences in excess, but this excess was weaker. Cord blood beta clonotypes that were abundant carried fewer insertions, and memory repertoires showed no such trend. Conclusions came from cross-sectional statistical analysis, not from following the same donors.

With respect to this clonotype: The antigen remains undetermined.

The CDR3 consists of 14 residues. Germline V gene lookup returns CDR1 SGHRS and CDR2 YFSETQ. V was pared by 3 bases and J by 4 bases, with 10 bases between. Each cDNA held unique molecular identifiers, and template switching gave it a universal primer site. TCRdb ran MiXCR on the 5' RACE reads and lists one entry per CDR3 protein. In the table there are 750,000 to 950,000 distinct CDR3 sequences, about 12% of which are singletons. This sample was shared with a second study, whose subject was yellow fever vaccine responses in identical twins.

The source material was PBMCs. The receptor was isolated from a woman under 30 in good health. This sequence joins TRBV5-1 and TRBJ2-2; D call uncertain. The DNA of the CDR3 is TGCGCCAGCAGCTACTCGTTGGGCACCGGGGAGCTGTTTTTT. It specifies CASSYSLGTGELFF.